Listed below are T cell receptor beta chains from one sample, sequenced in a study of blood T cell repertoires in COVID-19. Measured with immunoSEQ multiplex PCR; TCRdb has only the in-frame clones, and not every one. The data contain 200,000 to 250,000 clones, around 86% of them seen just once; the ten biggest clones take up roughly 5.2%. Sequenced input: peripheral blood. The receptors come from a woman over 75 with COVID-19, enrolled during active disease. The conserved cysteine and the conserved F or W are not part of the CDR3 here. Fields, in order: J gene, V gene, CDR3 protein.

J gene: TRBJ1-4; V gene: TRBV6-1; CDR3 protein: ASSEWGQGPEKLF
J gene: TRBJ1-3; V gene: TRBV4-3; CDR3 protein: ASSQDSGSTGNTIY
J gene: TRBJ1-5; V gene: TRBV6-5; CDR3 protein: ASGFSNQPQH
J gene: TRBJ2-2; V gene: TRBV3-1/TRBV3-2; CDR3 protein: ASSLKTPGTGELF
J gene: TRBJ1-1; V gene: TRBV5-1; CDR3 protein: ASSLIGDTEAF
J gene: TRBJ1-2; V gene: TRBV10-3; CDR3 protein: AISERGPDGYT
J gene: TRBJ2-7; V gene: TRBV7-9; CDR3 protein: ASSATGGGYEQY
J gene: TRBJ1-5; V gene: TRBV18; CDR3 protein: ASSPPLQSNQPQH
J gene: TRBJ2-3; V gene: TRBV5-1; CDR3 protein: ASSSGDSVDTQY
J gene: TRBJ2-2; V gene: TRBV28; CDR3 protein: ASSSGKTGAVKTGELF
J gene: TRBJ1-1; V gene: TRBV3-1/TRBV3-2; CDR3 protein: ASSLIHTPANSMNTEAF
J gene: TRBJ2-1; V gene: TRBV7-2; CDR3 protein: ASSSRLAGGAEQF
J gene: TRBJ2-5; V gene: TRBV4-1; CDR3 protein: ASSRDRVRETQY
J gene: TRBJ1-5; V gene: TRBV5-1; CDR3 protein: ASSAGQGHQPQH
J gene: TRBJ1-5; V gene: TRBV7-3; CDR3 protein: ASNNRAYSREIKPQH
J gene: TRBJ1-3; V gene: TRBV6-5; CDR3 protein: ASTPGGLNTIY
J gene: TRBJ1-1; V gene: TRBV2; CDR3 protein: ASSFRENTEAF
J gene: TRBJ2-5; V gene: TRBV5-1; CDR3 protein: ASSRLSGGGETQY
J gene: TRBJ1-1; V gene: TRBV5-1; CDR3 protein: ASRPESNTEAF
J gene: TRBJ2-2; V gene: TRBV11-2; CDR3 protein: ASSFPGGRELF
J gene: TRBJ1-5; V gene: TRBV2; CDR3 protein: ASSGDVSGGPQH
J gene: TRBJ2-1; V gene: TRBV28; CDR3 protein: ASSSAGGPDNEQF
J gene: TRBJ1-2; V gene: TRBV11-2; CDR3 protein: ASSLLATPLDGYT
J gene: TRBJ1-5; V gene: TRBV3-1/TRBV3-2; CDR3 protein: ASSQDLTGAQPQH
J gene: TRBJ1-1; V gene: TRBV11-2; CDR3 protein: ASSPRTGFNTEAF